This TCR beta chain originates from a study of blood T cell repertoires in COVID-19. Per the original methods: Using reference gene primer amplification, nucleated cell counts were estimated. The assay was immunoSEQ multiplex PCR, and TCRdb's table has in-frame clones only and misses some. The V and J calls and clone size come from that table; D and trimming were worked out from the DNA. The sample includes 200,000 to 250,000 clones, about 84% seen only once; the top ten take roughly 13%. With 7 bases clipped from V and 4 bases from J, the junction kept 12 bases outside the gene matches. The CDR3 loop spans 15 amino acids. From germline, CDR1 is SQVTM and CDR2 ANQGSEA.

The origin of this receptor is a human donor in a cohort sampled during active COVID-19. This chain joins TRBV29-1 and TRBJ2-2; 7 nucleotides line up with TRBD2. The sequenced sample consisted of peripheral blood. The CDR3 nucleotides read TGCAGCGCAATTCAGGGAGGGAGCCCCACCGGGGAGCTGTTTTTT. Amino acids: CSAIQGGSPTGELFF.